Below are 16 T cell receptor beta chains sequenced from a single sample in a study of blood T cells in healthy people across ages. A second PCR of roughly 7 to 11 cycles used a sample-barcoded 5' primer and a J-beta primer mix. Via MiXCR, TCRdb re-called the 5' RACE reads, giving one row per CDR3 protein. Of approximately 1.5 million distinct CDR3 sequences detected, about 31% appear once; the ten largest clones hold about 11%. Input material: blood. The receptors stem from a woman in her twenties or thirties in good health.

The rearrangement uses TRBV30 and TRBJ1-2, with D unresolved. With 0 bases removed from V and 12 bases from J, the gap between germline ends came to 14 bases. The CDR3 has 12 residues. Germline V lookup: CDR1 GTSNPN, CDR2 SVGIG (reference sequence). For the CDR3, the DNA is TGTGCCTGGAGTGTAATCCGGGCTAGAGACACCTTC. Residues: CAWSVIRARDTF.

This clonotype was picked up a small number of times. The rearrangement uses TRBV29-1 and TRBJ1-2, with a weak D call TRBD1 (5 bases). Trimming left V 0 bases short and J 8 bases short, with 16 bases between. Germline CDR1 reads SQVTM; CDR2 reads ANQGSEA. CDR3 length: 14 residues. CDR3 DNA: TGCAGCGTTGAAGAAGGAAGGGCAGGGATCGGCTACACCTTC. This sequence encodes CSVEEGRAGIGYTF.

The CDR3 nucleotides read TGTGCCAGCAGTAAGACTAGCGGGAGGTTCTATGAGCAGTTCTTC. Its translation is CASSKTSGRFYEQFF. The chain has TRBV27 and TRBJ2-1; TRBD2 agrees at 13 bases. V shed 5 bases and J 8 bases; nucleotides not matched to a gene: 6. Germline CDR1 MNHEY, CDR2 SMNVEV (reference sequence). This CDR3 spans 15 amino acids.

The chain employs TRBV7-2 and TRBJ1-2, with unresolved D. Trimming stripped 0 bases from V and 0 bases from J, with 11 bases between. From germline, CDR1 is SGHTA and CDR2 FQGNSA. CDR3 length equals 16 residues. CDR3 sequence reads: CASSLARRDANYGYTF. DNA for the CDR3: TGTGCCAGCAGCTTAGCGCGGAGGGATGCTAACTATGGCTACACCTTC.

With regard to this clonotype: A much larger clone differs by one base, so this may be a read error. The CDR3 coding sequence is TGCGCCGGCAGCTTGGGGGGCCGCTCCTACAATGAGCAGTTCTTC. It is translated as CAGSLGGRSYNEQFF. The chain links TRBV5-1 to TRBJ2-1; either TRBD1 or TRBD2 may fit D (6 bases each). CDR1 is SGHRS, CDR2 YFSETQ, per germline. This CDR3 contains 15 residues.

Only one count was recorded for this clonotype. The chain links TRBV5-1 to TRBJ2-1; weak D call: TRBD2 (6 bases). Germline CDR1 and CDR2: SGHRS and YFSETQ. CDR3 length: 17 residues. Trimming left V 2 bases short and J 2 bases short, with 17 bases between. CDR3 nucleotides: TGCGCCAGCAGCTTTTCTAGCGAGGCCCGAACCTACAATGAGCAGTTCTTC. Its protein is CASSFSSEARTYNEQFF. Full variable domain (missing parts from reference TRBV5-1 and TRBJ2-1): KAGVTQTPRYLIKTRGQQVTLSCSPISGHRSVSWYQQTPGQGLQFLFEYFSETQRNKGNFPGRFSGRQFSNSRSEMNVSTLELGDSALYLCASSFSSEARTYNEQFFGPGTRLTVL.

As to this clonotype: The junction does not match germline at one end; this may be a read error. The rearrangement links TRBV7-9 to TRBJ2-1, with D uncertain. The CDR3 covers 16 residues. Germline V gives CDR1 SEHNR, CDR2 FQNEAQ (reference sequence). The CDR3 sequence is CASSDLIRAPHNKQFF. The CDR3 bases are TGTGCCAGCAGCGACCTAATCCGGGCCCCACACAATAAGCAGTTCTTC. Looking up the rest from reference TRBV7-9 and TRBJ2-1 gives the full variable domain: DTGVSQNPRHKITKRGQNVTFRCDPISEHNRLYWYRQTLGQGPEFLTYFQNEAQLEKSRLLSDRFSAERPKGSFSTLEIQRTEQGDSAMYLCASSDLIRAPHNKQFFGPGTRLTVL.

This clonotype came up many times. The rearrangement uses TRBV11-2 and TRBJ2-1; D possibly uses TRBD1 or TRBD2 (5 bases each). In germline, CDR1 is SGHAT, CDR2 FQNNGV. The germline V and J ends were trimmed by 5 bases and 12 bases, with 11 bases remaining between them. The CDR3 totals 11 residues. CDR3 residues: CASSPGPRQFF. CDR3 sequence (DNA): TGTGCCAGCAGCCCGGGACCCAGGCAGTTCTTC.

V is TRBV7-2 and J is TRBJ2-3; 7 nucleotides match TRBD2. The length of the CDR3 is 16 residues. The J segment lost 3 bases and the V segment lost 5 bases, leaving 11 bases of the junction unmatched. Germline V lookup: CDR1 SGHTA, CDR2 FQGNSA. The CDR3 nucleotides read TGTGCCAGCAGCAGACTAGCCCTCGCAGAAACAGATACGCAGTATTTT. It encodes CASSRLALAETDTQYF.

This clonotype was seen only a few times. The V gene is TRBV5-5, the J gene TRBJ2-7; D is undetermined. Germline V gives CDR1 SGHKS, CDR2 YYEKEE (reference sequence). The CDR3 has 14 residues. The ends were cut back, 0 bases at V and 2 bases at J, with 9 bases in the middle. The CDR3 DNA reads TGTGCCAGCAGCTTGGGGGTCGGAACCTACGAGCAGTACTTC. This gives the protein CASSLGVGTYEQYF.

This CDR3 is CASSLRTTVWETQYF. DNA for the CDR3: TGTGCCAGCAGCTTAAGGACCACCGTTTGGGAGACCCAGTACTTC. The chain joins TRBV7-6 to TRBJ2-5; D call uncertain. The CDR3 is 15 residues long. Trimming cost V 2 bases and J 5 bases, with 15 bases left between them. Looked up from germline, CDR1 is SGHVS and CDR2 is FNYEAQ.

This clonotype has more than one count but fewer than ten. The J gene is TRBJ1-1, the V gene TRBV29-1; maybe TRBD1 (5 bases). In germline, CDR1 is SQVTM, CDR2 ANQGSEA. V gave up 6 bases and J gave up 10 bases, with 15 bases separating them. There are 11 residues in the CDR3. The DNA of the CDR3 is TGCAGCGTCCCTTATGAGACAGCAGCTTTCTTT. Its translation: CSVPYETAAFF.

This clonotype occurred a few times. In DNA form, the CDR3 reads TGCGCCAGCAGCTTGGGGACGGACAGAGGGAAGTACGAGCAGTACTTC. As protein: CASSLGTDRGKYEQYF. The chain recombines TRBV5-1 with TRBJ2-7, with TRBD1 as a possible D gene (6 bases). Trimming removed 0 bases from V and 4 bases from J, with 17 bases in between. CDR1 SGHRS and CDR2 YFSETQ come from the germline V gene. This CDR3 has 16 amino acids.

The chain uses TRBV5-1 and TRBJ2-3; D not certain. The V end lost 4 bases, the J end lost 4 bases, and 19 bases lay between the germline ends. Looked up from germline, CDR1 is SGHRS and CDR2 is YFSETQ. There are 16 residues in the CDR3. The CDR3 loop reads CASSTASSPVPDTQYF. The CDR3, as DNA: TGCGCCAGCAGCACGGCCTCCTCCCCGGTTCCAGATACGCAGTATTTT.

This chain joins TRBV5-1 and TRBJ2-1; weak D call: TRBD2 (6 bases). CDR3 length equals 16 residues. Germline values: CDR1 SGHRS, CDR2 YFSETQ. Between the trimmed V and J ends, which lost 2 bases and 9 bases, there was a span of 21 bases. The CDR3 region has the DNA TGCGCCAGCAGCTTTTATCACGGGACTGCGGGCAGTGAGCAGTTCTTC. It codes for CASSFYHGTAGSEQFF.

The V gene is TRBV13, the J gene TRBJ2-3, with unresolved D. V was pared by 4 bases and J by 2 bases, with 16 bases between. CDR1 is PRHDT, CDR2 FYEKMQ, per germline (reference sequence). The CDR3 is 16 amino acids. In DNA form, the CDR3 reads TGTGCCAGCAGCTCTAGATCGGACGTTAACACAGATACGCAGTATTTT. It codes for CASSSRSDVNTDTQYF.